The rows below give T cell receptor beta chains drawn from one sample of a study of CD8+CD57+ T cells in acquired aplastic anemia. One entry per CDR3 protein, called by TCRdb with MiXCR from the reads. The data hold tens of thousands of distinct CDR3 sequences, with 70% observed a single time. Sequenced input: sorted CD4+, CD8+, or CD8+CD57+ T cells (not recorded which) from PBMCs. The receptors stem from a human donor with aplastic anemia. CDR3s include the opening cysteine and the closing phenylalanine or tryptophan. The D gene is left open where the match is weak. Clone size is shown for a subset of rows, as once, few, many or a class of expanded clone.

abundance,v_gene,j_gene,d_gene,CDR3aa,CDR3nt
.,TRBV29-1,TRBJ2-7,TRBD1,CSVGTGGYEQYF,TGCAGCGTCGGGACAGGGGGGTACGAGCAGTACTTC
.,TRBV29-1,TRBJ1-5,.,CSVEGGGPNQPQHF,TGCAGCGTTGAAGGCGGGGGGCCGAATCAGCCCCAGCATTTT
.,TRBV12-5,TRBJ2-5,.,CASGLVPETQYF,TGTGCTAGTGGTTTGGTACCAGAGACCCAGTACTTC
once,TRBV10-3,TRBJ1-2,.,CAIKGDGYTF,TGTGCCATCAAGGGAGATGGCTACACCTTC
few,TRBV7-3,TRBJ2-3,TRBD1,CASSAEGAWDTQYF,TGTGCCAGCAGCGCTGAGGGGGCTTGGGATACGCAGTATTTT
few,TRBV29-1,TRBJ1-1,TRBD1,CSVNGQGSTRMTEAFF,TGCAGCGTCAACGGACAGGGGTCAACACGGATGACTGAAGCTTTCTTT
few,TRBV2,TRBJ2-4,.,CASSEEVEGIQYF,TGTGCCAGCAGTGAAGAAGTGGAGGGCATTCAGTACTTC
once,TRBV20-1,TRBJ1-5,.,CSAATGENQPQHF,TGCAGTGCCGCGACCGGAGAAAATCAGCCCCAGCATTTT
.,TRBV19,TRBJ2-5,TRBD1,CASSQRTGGRETQHF,TGTGCCAGTAGCCAGAGGACAGGGGGCAGAGAGACCCAGCACTTC
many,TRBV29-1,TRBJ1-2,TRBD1,CSVEEGTVAGYGYTF,TGCAGCGTTGAAGAAGGGACAGTAGCGGGGTATGGCTACACCTTC
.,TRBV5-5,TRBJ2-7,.,CASSTPYRGAYEQYF,TGCGCCAGCAGCACCCCGTACAGAGGCGCCTACGAGCAGTACTTC
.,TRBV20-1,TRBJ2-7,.,CSARGTEDYEQYF,TGCAGTGCTAGGGGGACGGAAGACTACGAGCAGTACTTC
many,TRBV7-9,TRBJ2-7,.,CASSPGYEQYF,TGTGCCAGCAGCCCGGGTTACGAGCAGTACTTC
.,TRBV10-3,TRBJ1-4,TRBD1,CAISARQGRDELFF,TGTGCCATCAGTGCGCGACAGGGGAGAGACGAACTGTTTTTT
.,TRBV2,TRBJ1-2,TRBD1,CASSPSTGGEYGYTF,TGTGCCAGCAGTCCATCGACAGGGGGAGAGTATGGCTACACCTTC
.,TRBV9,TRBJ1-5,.,CASSAHTDQPQHF,TGTGCCAGCAGCGCGCACACCGATCAGCCCCAGCATTTT
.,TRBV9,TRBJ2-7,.,CASSGGDVTAGEQYF,TGTGCCAGCAGCGGAGGGGATGTTACGGCAGGCGAGCAGTACTTC
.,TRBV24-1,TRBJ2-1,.,CASSGTYEQFF,TGCGCCAGCAGTGGGACCTATGAGCAGTTCTTC
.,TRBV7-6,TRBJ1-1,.,CASSLQTGHGTEAFF,TGTGCCAGCAGCCTACAGACGGGCCACGGAACTGAAGCTTTCTTT
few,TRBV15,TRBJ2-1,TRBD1,CATRIGQGLGEQFF,TGTGCCACCAGGATAGGACAGGGTTTGGGTGAGCAGTTCTTC
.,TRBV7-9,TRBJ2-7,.,CASSRRDPLYEQYF,TGTGCCAGCAGCCGTCGGGACCCCCTCTACGAGCAGTACTTC
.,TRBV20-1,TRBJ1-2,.,CSASYGVSGYTF,TGCAGTGCTAGTTACGGCGTATCGGGCTACACCTTC
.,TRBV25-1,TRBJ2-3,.,CASSDRRGGADTQYF,TGTGCCAGCAGTGATCGTAGGGGGGGTGCAGATACGCAGTATTTT
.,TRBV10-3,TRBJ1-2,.,CAISERGEWGYTF,TGTGCCATCTCTGAGCGGGGGGAGTGGGGCTACACCTTC